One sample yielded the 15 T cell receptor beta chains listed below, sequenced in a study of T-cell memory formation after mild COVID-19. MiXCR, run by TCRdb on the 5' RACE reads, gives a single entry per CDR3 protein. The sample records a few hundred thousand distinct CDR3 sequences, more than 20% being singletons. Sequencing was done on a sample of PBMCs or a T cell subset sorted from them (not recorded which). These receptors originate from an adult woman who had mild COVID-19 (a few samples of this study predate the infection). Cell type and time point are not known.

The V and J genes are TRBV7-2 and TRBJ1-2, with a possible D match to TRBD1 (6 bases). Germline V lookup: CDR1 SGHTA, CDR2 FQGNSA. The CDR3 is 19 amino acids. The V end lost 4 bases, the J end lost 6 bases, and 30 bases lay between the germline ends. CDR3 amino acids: CASSSLFRGRSGVGDGYTF. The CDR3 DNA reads TGTGCCAGCAGCTCCTTATTCCGGGGCAGATCAGGGGTCGGAGATGGCTACACCTTC.

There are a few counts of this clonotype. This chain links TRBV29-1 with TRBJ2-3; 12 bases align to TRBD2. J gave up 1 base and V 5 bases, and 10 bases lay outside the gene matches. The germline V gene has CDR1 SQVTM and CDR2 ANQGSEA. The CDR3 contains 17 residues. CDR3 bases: TGCAGCGTTATTGACCTAGCGGGAGGGCCGGGCACAGATACGCAGTATTTT. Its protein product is CSVIDLAGGPGTDTQYF.

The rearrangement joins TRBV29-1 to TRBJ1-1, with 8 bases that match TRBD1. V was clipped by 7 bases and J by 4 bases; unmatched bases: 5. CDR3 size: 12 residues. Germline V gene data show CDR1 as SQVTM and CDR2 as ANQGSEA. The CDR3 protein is CSADRATTEAFF. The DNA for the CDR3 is TGCAGCGCGGACAGGGCGACCACTGAAGCTTTCTTT.

The DNA for the CDR3 is TGTGCCAGCAGCTTAGGTCCTAGCTTTACGACAGATACGCAGTATTTT. It translates to CASSLGPSFTTDTQYF. The chain links TRBV11-2 to TRBJ2-3, with a weak D call TRBD2 (5 bases). This CDR3 spans 16 amino acids. CDR1 and CDR2 from the germline V gene are SGHAT and FQNNGV. The ends were cut back, 1 base at V and 3 bases at J, with 14 bases in the middle.

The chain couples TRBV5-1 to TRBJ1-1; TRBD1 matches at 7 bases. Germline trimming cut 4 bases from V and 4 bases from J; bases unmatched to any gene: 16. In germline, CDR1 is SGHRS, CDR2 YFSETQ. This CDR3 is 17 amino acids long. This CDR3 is CASSPGVLRTGVTEAFF. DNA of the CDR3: TGCGCCAGCAGCCCTGGGGTTTTAAGAACAGGGGTCACTGAAGCTTTCTTT.

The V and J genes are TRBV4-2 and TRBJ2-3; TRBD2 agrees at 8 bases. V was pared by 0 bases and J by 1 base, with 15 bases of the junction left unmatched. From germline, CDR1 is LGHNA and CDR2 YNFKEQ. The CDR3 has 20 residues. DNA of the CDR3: TGTGCCAGCAGCCAAGAGGGGACTAGATGGGGCCGATATGGCACAGATACGCAGTATTTT. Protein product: CASSQEGTRWGRYGTDTQYF.

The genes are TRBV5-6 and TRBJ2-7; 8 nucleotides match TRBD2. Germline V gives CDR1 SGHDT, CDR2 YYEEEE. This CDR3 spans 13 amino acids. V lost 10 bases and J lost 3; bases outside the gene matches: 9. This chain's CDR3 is CACTIGGGYEQYF. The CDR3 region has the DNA TGTGCCTGCACCATCGGGGGGGGCTACGAGCAGTACTTC.

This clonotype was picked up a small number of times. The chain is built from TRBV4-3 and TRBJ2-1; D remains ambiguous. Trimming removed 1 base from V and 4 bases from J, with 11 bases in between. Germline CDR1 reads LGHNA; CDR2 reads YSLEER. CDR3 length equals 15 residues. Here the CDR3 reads CASSQGLGKYNEQFF. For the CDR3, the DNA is TGCGCCAGCAGCCAAGGACTTGGAAAATACAATGAGCAGTTCTTC.

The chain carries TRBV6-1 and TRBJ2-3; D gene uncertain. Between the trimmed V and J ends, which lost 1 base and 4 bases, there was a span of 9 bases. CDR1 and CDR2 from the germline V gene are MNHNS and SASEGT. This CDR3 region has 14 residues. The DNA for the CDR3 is TGTGCCAGCAGTGAAGACCCTCAGGCAGATACGCAGTATTTT. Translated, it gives CASSEDPQADTQYF.

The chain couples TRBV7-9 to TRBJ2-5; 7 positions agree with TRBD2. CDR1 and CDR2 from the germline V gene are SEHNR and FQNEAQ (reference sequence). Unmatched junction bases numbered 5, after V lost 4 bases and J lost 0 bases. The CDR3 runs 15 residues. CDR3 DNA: TGTGCCAGCAGCTCCAGCGGGACCAACCAAGAGACCCAGTACTTC. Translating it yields CASSSSGTNQETQYF.

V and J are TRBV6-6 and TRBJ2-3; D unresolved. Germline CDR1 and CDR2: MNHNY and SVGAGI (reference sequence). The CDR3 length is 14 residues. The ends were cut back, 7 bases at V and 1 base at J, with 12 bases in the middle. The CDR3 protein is CASTATGRTDTQYF. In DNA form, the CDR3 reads TGTGCCAGCACCGCCACCGGGCGCACAGATACGCAGTATTTT.

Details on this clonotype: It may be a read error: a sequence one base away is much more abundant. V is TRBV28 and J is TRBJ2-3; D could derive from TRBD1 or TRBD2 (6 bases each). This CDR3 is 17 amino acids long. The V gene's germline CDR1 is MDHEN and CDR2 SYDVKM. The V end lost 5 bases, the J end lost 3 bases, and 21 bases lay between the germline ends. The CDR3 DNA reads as TGTGCCAGCAGTCCCCCGTCAGGAGGGGGTAAGACAGATACGCAGTATTTT. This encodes CASSPPSGGGKTDTQYF.

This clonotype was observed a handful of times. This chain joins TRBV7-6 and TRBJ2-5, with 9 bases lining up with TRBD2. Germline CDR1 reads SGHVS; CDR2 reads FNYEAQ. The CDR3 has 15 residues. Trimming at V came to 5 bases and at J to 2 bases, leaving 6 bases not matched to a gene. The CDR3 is CASSKLTSGQETQYF. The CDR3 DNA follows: TGTGCCAGCAGCAAATTGACTAGCGGACAAGAGACCCAGTACTTC.

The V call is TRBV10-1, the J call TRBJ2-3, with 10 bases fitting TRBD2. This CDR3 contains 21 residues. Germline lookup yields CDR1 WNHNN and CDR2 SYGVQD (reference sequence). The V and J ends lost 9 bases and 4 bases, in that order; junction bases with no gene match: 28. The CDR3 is CASQTGGTSAGGKGMADTQYF. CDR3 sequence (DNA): TGCGCCAGTCAGACCGGAGGGACTAGCGCAGGGGGTAAGGGAATGGCAGATACGCAGTATTTT.

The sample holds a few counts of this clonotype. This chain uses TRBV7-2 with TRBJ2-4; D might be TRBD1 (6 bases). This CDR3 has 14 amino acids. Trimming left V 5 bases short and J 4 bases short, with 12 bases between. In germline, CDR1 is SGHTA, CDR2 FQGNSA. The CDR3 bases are TGTGCCAGCAGCCCCGGACAGCAGAAAAACATTCAGTACTTC. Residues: CASSPGQQKNIQYF.